This T cell receptor (beta chain) emerged from a study of cytomegalovirus exposure and HLA in healthy donors. Overall study results and limits: In a later analysis, TCR association rates varied by HLA locus: DRB1 most, HLA-C fewest. Later findings reportedly placed an Asian-associated ancestry cluster below the roughly 700-donor mean for N-insertions. A missense DCLRE1C variant was associated with V- and J-gene trimming of TCR beta chains in a later analysis, and an independent cohort replicated the association.

This clone has just a few counts. The antigen is undetermined. With 7 bases removed from V and 9 bases from J, the gap between germline ends came to 24 bases. This CDR3 comprises 15 residues. The germline V gene encodes CDR1 MDHEN and CDR2 SYDVKM. The PCR employed 60 Vbeta primers together with 13 Jbeta primers. TCRdb's copy holds only in-frame clones and misses some; the assay was immunoSEQ multiplex PCR. The profile shows under 200,000 clones, around 83% of them singletons. The material sequenced was PBMCs. The chain carries TRBV28 and TRBJ1-2, with D possibly matching TRBD1 (5 bases). The TCR originated in a woman in her late teens or twenties in good health and CMV-seronegative. Here the CDR3 reads CASMNHGARRNRYTF. The DNA of the CDR3 is TGTGCCAGCATGAACCATGGGGCGCGAAGGAATCGCTACACCTTC.